This T cell receptor (beta chain) is drawn from a study of metastatic and nonmetastatic thyroid tumors. No patient had received any treatment before thyroid surgery. With 8 bases removed from V and 8 bases from J, the gap between germline ends came to 27 bases. Germline values: CDR1 SGHAT, CDR2 FQDESV (reference sequence). The CDR3 spans 16 residues. TCRdb re-called the PCR reads through MiXCR. The profile shows 5,000 or so clones, 34% of them singletons. The genes are TRBV11-1 and TRBJ1-2; a possible D gene is TRBD1 (5 bases). Sequencing was done on a sample of adjacent normal tissue. The source is a male donor with papillary thyroid cancer or a benign thyroid nodule (not recorded which). Some clones in this sample may be carry-over from other donors' samples. The CDR3 loop is CASLESGGGDYGGYTF. The CDR3 nucleotides are TGTGCCAGCTTAGAGAGCGGGGGGGGAGATTATGGCGGCTACACCTTC.